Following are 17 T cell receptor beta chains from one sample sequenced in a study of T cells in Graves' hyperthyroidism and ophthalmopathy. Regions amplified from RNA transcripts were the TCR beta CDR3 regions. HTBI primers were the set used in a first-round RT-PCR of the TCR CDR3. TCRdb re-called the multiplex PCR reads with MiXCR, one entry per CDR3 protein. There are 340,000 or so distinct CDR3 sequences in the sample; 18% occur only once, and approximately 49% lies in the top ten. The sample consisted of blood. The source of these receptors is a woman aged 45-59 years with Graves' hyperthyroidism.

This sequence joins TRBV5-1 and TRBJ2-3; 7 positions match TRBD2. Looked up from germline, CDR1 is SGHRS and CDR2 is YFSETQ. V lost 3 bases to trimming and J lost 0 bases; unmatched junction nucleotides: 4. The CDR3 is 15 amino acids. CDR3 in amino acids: CASSWGGVSTDTQYF. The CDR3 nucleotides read TGCGCCAGCAGCTGGGGGGGGGTCAGCACAGATACGCAGTATTTT.

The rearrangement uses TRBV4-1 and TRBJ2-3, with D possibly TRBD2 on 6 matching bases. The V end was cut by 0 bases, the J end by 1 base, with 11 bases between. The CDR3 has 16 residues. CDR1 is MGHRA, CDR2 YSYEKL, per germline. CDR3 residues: CASSQEEGLGTDTQYF. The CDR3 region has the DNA TGCGCCAGCAGCCAAGAGGAGGGGCTCGGCACAGATACGCAGTATTTT.

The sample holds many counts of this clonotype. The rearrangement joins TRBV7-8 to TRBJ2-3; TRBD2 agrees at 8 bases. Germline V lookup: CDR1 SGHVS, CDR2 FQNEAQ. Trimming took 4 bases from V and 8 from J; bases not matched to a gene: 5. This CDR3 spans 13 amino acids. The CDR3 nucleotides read TGTGCCAGCAGCTCTCTGGCGGGAGGTACGCAGTATTTT. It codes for CASSSLAGGTQYF. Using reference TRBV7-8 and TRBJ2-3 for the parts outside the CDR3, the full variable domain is GAGVSQSPRYKVAKRGQDVALRCDPISGHVSLFWYQQALGQGPEFLTYFQNEAQLDKSGLPSDRFFAERPEGSVSTLKIQRTQQEDSAVYLCASSSLAGGTQYFGPGTRLTVL.

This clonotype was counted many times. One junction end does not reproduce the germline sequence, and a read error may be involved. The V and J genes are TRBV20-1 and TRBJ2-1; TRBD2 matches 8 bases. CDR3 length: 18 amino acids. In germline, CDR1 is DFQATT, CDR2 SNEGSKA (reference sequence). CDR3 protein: CSARASGRVLGAYNEQFF. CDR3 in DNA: TGCAGTGCGAGAGCGTCCGGGAGGGTCCTAGGAGCCTACAATGAGCAGTTCTTC.

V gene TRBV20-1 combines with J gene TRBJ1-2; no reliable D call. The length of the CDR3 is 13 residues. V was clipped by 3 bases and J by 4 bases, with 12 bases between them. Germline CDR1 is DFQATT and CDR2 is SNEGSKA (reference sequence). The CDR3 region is CSASDASTYGYTF. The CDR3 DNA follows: TGCAGTGCTAGCGACGCCTCTACCTATGGCTACACCTTC.

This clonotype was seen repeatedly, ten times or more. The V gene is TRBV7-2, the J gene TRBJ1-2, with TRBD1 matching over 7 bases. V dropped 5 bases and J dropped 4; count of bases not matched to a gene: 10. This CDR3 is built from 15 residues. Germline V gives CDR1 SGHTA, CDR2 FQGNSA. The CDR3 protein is CASSPGTADLYGYTF. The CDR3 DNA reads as TGTGCCAGCAGCCCCGGGACAGCGGATCTCTATGGCTACACCTTC.

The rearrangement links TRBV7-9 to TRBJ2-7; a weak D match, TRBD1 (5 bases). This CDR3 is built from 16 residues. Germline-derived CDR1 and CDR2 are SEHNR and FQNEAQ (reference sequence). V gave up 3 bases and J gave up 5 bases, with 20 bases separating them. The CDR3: CASSLKGWANGDEQYF. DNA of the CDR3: TGTGCCAGCAGCTTGAAGGGGTGGGCGAATGGAGACGAGCAGTACTTC.

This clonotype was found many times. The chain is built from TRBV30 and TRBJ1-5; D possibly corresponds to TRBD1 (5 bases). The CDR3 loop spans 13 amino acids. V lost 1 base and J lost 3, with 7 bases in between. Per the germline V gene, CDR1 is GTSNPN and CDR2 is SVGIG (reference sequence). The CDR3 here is CAWSGQNNQPQHF. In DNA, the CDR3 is TGTGCCTGGAGTGGACAGAACAATCAGCCCCAGCATTTT.

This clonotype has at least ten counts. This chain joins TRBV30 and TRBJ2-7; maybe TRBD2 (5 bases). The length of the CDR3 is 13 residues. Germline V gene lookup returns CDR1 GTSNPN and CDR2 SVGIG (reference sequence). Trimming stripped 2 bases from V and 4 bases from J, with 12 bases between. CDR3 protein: CAWSYGGVYEQYF. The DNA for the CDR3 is TGTGCCTGGAGTTACGGAGGTGTTTACGAGCAGTACTTC.

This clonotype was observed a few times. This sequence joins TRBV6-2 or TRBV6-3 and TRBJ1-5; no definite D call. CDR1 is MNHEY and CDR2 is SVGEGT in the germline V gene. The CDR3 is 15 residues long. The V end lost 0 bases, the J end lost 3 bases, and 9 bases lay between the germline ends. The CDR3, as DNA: TGTGCCAGCAGTTACTCGAGTTCTCCCAATCAGCCCCAGCATTTT. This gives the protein CASSYSSSPNQPQHF.

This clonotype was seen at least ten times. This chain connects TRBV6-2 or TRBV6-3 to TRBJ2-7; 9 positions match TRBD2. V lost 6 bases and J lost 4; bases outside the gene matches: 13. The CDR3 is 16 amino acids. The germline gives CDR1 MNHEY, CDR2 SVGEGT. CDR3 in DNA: TGTGCCAGCAGCCCCGGGGGGCTAGCGGGGACATACGAGCAGTACGTC. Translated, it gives CASSPGGLAGTYEQYV.

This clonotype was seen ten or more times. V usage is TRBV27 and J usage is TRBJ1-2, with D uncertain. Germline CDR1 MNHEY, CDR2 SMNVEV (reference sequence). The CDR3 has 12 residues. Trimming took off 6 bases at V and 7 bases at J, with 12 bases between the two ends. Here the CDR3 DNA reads TGTGCCAGCAGCCCCCACGAGGGTGGCTACACCTTC. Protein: CASSPHEGGYTF.

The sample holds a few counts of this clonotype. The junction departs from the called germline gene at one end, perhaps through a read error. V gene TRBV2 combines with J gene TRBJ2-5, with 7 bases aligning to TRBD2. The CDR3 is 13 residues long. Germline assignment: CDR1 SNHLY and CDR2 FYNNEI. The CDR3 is CAIKRGPQEIQYF. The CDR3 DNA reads TGTGCCATTAAGCGGGGACCCCAAGAGATCCAGTACTTC. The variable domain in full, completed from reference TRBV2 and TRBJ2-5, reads EPEVTQTPSHQVTQMGQEVILRCVPISNHLYFYWYRQILGQKVEFLVSFYNNEISEKSEIFDDQFSVERPDGSNFTLKIRSTKLEDSAMYFCAIKRGPQEIQYFGPGTRLLVL.

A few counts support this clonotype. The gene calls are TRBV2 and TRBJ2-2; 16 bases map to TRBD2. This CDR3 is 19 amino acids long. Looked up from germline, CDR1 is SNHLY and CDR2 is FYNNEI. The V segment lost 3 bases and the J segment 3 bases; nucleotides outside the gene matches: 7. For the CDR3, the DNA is TGTGCCAGCAGTGAGGGACTAGCGGGGGGGCTTTGGGACACCGGGGAGCTGTTTTTT. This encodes CASSEGLAGGLWDTGELFF.

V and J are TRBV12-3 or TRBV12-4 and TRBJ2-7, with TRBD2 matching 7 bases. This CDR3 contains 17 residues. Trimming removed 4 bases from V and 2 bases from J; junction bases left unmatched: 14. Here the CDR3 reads CASSWVGGRYTAYEQYF. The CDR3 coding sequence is TGTGCCAGCAGTTGGGTGGGAGGGAGATATACTGCCTACGAGCAGTACTTC.

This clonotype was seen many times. The CDR3 coding sequence is TGTGCCAGCAGTTTTAATACGAACGACTATGGCTACACCTTC. It codes for CASSFNTNDYGYTF. The chain couples TRBV12-3 or TRBV12-4 to TRBJ1-2; no reliable D call. V was pared by 3 bases and J by 3 bases, with 11 bases between. The CDR3 contains 14 residues.

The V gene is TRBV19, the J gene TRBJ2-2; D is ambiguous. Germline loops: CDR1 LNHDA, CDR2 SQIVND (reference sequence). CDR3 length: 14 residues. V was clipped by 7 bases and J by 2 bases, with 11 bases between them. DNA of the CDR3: TGTGCCAGTAATCCCCAGGCCAACACCGGGGAGCTGTTTTTT. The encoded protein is CASNPQANTGELFF.